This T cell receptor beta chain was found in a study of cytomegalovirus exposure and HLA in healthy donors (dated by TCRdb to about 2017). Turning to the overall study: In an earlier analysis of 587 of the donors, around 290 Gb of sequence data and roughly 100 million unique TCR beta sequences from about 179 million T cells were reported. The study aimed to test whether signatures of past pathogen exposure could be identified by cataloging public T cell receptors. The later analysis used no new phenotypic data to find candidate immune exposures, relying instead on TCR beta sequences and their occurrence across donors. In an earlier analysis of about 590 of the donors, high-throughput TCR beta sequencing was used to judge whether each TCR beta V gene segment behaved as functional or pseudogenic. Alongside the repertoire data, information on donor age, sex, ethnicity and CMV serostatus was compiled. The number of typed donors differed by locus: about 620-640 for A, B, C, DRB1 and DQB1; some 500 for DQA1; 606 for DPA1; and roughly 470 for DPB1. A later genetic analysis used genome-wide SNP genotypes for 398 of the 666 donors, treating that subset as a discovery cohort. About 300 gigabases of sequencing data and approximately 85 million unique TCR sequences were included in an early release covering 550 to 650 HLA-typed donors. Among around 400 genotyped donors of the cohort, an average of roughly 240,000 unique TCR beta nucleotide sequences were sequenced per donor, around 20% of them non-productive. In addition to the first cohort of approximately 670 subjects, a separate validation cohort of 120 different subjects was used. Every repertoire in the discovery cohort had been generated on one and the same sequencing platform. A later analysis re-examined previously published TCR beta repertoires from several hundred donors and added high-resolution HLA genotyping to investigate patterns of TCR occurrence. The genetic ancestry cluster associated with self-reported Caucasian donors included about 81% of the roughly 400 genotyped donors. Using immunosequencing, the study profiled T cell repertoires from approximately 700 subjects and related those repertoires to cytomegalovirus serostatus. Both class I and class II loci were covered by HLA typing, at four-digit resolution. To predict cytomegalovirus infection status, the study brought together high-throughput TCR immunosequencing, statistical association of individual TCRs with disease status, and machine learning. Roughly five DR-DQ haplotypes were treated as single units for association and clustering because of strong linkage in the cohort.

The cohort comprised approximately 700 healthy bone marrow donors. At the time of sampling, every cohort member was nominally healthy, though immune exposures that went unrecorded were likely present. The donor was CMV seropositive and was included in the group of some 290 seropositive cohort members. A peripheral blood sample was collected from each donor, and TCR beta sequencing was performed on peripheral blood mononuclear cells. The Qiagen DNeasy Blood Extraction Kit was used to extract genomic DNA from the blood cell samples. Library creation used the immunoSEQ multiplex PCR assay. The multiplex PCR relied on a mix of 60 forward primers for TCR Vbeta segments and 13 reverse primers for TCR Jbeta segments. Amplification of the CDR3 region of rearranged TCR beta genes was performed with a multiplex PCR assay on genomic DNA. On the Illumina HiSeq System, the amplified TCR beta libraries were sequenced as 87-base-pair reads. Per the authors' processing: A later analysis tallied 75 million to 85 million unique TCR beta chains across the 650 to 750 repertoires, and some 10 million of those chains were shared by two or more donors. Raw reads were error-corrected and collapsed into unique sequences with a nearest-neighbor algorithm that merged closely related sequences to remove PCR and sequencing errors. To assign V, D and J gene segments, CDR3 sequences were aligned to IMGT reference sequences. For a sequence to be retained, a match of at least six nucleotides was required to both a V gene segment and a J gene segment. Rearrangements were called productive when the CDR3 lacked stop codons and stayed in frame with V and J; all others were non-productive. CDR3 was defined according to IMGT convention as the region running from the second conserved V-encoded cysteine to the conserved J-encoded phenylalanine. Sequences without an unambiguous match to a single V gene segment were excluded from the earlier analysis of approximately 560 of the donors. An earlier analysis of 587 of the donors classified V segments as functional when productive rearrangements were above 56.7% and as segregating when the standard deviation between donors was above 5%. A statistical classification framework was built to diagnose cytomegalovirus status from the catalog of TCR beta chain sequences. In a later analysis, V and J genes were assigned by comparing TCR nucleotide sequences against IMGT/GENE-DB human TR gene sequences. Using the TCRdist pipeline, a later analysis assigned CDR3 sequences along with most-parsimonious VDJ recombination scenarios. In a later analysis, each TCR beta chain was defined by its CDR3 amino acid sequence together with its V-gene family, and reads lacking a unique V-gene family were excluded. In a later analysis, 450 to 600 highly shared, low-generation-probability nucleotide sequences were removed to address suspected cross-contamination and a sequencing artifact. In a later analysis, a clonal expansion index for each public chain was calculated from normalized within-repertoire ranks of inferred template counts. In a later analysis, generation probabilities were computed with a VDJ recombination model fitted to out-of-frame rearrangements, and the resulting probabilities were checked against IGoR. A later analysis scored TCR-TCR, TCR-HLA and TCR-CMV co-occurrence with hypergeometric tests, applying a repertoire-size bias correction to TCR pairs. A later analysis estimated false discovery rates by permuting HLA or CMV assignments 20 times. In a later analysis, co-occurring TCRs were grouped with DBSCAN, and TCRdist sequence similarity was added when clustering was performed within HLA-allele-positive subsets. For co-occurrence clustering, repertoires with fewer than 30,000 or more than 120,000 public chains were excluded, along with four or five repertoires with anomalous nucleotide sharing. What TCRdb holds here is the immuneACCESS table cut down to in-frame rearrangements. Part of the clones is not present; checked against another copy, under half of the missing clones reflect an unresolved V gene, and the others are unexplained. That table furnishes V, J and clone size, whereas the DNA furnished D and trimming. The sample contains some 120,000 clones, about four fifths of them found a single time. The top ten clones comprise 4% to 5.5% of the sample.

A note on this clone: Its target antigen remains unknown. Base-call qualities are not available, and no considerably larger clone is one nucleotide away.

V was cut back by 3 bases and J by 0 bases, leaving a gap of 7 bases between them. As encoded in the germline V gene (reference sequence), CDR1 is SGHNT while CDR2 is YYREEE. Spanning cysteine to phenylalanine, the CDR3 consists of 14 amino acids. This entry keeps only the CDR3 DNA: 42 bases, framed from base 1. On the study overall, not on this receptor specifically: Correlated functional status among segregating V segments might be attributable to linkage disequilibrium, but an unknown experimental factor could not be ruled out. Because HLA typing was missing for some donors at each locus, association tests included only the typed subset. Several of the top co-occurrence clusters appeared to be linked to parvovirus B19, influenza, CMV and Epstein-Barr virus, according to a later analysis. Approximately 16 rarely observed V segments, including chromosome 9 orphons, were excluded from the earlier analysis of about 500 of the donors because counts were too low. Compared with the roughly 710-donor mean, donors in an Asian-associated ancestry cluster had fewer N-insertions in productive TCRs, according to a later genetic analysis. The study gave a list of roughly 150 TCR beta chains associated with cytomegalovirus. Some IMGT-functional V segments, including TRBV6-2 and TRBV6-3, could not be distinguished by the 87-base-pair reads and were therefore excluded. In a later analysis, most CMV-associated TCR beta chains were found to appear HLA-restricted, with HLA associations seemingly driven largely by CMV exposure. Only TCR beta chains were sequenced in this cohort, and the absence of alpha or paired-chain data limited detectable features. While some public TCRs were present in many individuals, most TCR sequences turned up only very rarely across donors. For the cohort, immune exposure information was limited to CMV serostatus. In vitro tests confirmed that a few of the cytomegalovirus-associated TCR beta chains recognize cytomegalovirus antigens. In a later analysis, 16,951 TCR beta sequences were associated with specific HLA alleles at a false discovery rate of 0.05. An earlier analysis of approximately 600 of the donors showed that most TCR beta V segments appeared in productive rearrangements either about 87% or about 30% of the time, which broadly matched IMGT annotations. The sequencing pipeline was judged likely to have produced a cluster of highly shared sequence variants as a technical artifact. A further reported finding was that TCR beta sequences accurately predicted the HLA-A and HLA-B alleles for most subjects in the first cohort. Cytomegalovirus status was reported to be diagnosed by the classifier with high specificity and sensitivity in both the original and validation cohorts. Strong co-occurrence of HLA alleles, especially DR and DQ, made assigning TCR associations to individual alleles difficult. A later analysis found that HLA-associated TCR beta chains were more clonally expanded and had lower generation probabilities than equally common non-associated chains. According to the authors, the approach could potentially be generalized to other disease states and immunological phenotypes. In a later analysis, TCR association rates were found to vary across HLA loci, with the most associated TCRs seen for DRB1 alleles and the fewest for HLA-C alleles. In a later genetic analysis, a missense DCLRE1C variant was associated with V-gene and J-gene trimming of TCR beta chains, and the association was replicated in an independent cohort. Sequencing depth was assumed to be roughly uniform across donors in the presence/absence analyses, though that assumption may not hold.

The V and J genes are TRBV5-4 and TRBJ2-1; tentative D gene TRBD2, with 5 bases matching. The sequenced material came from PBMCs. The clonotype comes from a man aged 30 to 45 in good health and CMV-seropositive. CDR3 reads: CASSSGSSYNEQFF. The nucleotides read TGTGCCAGCAGCTCGGGGAGCTCCTACAATGAGCAGTTCTTC.